This T cell receptor beta chain was profiled in a study of PD-L1 blockade in urothelial cancer. The wider study: About 90% of the 29 patients were men with bladder-origin urothelial cancer. At 6 weeks and at 3 weeks (second dose) after treatment start, blood was analyzed. When blood samples were assessed, the median T cell count was approximately 140,000.

Using immunoSEQ multiplex PCR, the repertoire was profiled, and TCRdb retains in-frame clones only, with some absent. Here the sample spans 40,000 or so clones, just over 90% being singletons. Study-level results: Sub-median blood TCR clonality before treatment predicted longer survival.

Points on this clone: Antigen: not known.

Time point defined: pretreatment peripheral blood. The sample here was PBMCs, taken around atezolizumab (anti-PD-L1) treatment. This clonotype was sampled from a woman between 55 and 75 years old with urothelial cancer.

CDR3 sequence reads: CSVVDRDNEQFF. The CDR3 bases are TGCAGCGTTGTGGACAGGGACAATGAGCAGTTCTTC. This sequence joins TRBV29-1 and TRBJ2-1, with 8 positions matching TRBD1. Germline-derived CDR1 and CDR2 are SQVTM and ANQGSEA. The V gene end was trimmed by 4 bases and the J gene end by 5 bases; junction bases not matched to a gene: 1. This CDR3 contains 12 residues.